A single T cell receptor beta chain is shown here with its context. This sample is drawn from a study of blood T cell repertoires in COVID-19. Trimming pared 5 bases from V and 7 bases from J, leaving 11 bases between. This CDR3 region has 13 residues. CDR1 is MNHNY and CDR2 is SVGAGI in the germline V gene (reference sequence). The method was immunoSEQ multiplex PCR; TCRdb's version includes in-frame clones alone and lacks a portion of them. This table has 200,000 or so clones, roughly 92% appearing once. Sequences were obtained from peripheral blood. This chain uses TRBV6-6 with TRBJ1-4; tentatively, D is TRBD1 (6 bases). The sequence derives from a man aged 60-69 years with COVID-19, enrolled during active disease. CDR3 sequence (DNA): TGTGCCAGCAGTCTGAACAGGGTTGAAAAACTGTTTTTT. Its translation: CASSLNRVEKLFF.